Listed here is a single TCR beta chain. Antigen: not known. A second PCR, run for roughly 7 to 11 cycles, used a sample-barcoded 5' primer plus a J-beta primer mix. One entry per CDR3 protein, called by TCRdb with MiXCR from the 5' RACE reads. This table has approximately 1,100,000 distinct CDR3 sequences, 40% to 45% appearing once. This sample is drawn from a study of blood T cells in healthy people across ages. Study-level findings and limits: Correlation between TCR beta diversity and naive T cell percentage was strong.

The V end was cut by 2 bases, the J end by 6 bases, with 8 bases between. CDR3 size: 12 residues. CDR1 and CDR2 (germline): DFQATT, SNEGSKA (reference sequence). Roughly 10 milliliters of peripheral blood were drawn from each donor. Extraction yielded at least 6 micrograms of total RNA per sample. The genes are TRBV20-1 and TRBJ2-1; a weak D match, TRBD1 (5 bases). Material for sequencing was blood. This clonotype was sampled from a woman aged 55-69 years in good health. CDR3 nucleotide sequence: TGCAGTGCTAGACCCGACAGCAATGAGCAGTTCTTC. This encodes CSARPDSNEQFF.